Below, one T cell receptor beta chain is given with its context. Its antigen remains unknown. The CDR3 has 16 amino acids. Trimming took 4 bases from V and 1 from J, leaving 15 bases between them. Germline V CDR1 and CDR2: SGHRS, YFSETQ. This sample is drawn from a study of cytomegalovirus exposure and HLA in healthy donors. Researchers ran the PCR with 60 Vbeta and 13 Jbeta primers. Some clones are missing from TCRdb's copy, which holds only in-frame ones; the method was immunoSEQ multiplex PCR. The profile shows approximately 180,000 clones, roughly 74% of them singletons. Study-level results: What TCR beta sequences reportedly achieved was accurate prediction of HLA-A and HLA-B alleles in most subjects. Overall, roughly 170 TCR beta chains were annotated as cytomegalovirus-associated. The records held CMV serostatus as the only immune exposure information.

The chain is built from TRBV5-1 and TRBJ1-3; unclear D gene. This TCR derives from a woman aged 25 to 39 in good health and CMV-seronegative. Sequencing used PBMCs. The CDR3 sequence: CASSRNQVVSGNTIYF. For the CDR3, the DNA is TGCGCCAGCAGCCGCAACCAGGTGGTTTCTGGAAACACCATATATTTT. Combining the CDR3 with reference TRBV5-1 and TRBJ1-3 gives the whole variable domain KAGVTQTPRYLIKTRGQQVTLSCSPISGHRSVSWYQQTPGQGLQFLFEYFSETQRNKGNFPGRFSGRQFSNSRSEMNVSTLELGDSALYLCASSRNQVVSGNTIYFGEGSWLTVV.